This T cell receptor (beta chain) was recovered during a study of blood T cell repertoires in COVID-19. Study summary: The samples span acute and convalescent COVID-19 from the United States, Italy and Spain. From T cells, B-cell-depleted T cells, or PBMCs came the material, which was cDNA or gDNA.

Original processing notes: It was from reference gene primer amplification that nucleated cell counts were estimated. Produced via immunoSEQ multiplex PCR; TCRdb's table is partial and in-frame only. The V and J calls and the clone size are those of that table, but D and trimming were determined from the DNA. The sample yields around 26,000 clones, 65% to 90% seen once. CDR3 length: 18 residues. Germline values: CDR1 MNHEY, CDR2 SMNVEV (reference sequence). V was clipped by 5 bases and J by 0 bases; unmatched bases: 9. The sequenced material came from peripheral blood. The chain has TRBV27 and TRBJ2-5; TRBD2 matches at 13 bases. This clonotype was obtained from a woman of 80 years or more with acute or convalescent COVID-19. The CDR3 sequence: CASSTFLGTSGNQETQYF. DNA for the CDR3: TGTGCCAGCAGTACCTTTCTTGGGACTAGCGGGAACCAAGAGACCCAGTACTTC.